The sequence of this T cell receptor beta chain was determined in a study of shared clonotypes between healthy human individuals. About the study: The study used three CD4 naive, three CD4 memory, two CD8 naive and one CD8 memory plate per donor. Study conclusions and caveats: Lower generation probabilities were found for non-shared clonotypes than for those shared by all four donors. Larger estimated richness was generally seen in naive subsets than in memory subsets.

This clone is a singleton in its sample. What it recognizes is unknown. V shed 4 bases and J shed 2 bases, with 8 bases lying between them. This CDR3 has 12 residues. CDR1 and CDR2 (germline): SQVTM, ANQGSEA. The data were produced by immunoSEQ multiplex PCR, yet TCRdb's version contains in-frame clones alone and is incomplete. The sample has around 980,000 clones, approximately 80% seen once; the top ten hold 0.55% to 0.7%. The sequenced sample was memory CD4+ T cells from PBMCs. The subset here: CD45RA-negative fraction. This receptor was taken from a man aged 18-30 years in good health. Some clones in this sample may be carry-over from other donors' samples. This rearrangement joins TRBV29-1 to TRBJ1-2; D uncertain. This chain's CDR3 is CSVGDKNYGYTF. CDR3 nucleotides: TGCAGCGTTGGCGACAAAAACTATGGCTACACCTTC.